The source of this T cell receptor beta chain is a study of CD4 and CD8 cells across lung adenocarcinoma regions. The germline V and J ends were trimmed by 8 bases and 1 base, with 22 bases remaining between them. The CDR3 consists of 17 residues. Germline values: CDR1 MNHNS, CDR2 SASEGT. From the PCR reads, TCRdb called clonotypes with MiXCR, one entry per CDR3 protein. The data contain over 15,000 distinct CDR3 sequences, 46% of them singletons. The patients had localized lung adenocarcinoma, a non-small cell subtype. This sequence originates from a male donor with lung adenocarcinoma. The CD4 and CD8 labels of this study may be unreliable. Material: CD4+ T cells from the margin of a lung tumor. The chain has TRBV6-1 and TRBJ2-3, with a tentative D call TRBD1 (6 bases). The CDR3 DNA follows: TGTGCCAGCCAGCCGATGACAGGTGGGACCGGCACAGATACGCAGTATTTT. Translating it yields CASQPMTGGTGTDTQYF.